These 24 T cell receptor beta chains share one sample of origin, sequenced in a study of blood T cell repertoires in COVID-19. Data came from immunoSEQ multiplex PCR; TCRdb stores just in-frame clones and leaves some out. Altogether fewer than 60,000 clones are present, about 79% being singletons, with the ten largest covering 11%. Sequenced input: peripheral blood. These receptors originate from an elderly man with COVID-19, enrolled during active disease.

The gene calls are TRBV7-9 and TRBJ1-1, with TRBD1 identical over 8 bases. Per the germline V gene, CDR1 is SEHNR and CDR2 is FQNEAQ (reference sequence). CDR3 length equals 14 residues. V shed 5 bases, J shed 2 bases, and the junction held 4 bases outside the gene matches. CDR3 protein: CASSAGQANTEAFF. The CDR3 DNA is TGTGCCAGCAGCGCGGGACAGGCCAACACTGAAGCTTTCTTT.

The rearrangement joins TRBV6-1 to TRBJ1-5; D unresolved. Looked up from germline, CDR1 is MNHNS and CDR2 is SASEGT. The V end lost 2 bases, the J end lost 0 bases, and 17 bases lay between the germline ends. There are 18 residues in the CDR3. The CDR3 sequence: CASSEFVRSGYSNQPQHF. The CDR3 DNA is TGTGCCAGCAGTGAATTTGTTCGGTCGGGATATAGCAATCAGCCCCAGCATTTT.

The chain is built from TRBV15 and TRBJ1-2; TRBD1 is a possible D gene (6 bases). The CDR3 has 13 amino acids. V was pared by 0 bases and J by 8 bases, with 10 bases between. Germline V gene sequence: CDR1 LNHNV, CDR2 YYDKDF (reference sequence). CDR3 nucleotides: TGTGCCACCAGCAGAGATGGGCAGGGGGGCTACACCTTC. It is translated as CATSRDGQGGYTF.

This chain links TRBV2 with TRBJ2-5; no definite D call. From germline, CDR1 is SNHLY and CDR2 FYNNEI. The CDR3 extends over 13 amino acids. Trimming left V 1 base short and J 5 bases short, with 8 bases between. The CDR3: CASSEGLRETQYF. The CDR3 DNA reads as TGTGCCAGCAGTGAAGGCCTCCGGGAGACCCAGTACTTC.

The sample holds one count of this clone. The chain recombines TRBV5-4 with TRBJ2-1, with a possible D match to TRBD2 (5 bases). Looked up from germline, CDR1 is SGHNT and CDR2 is YYREEE (reference sequence). V dropped 4 bases and J dropped 7 bases, with 15 bases sitting between them. The CDR3 runs 14 residues. The CDR3 nucleotides read TGTGCCAGCAGCCTAATGCCGTCGGGGAATGAGCAGTTCTTC. It translates to CASSLMPSGNEQFF.

J is TRBJ2-1 and V is TRBV7-2; D might be TRBD1 (5 bases). Trimming pared 5 bases from V and 0 bases from J, leaving 8 bases between. CDR3 length: 14 residues. Germline lookup yields CDR1 SGHTA and CDR2 FQGNSA. This CDR3 reads CASSRDSSYNEQFF. The CDR3 region has the DNA TGTGCCAGCAGCCGCGACAGCTCCTACAATGAGCAGTTCTTC.

The chain combines TRBV30 with TRBJ2-5, with D tentatively TRBD2 (6 bases). From germline, CDR1 is GTSNPN and CDR2 SVGIG (reference sequence). V gave up 2 bases and J gave up 1 base, with 11 bases separating them. The CDR3 length is 14 residues. The CDR3 loop is CAWSLGLFQETQYF. The CDR3 DNA reads as TGTGCCTGGAGTTTAGGACTATTCCAAGAGACCCAGTACTTC.

This clone came up once. The V call is TRBV27, the J call TRBJ1-3; 9 bases match TRBD1. The trim removed 2 bases at V and 2 bases at J, leaving 7 bases unmatched. The CDR3 has 17 residues. CDR1 is MNHEY, CDR2 SMNVEV, per germline (reference sequence). The CDR3 DNA sequence: TGTGCCAGCAGTTTAAGGTCCACAGGGGGCACTGGAAACACCATATATTTT. Translated: CASSLRSTGGTGNTIYF.

The chain combines TRBV10-3 with TRBJ1-6; 7 nucleotides line up with TRBD1. The CDR3 is 15 residues long. Losses at the gene ends were 7 bases for V and 3 bases for J; bases not matched to a gene: 6. Germline V gives CDR1 ENHRY, CDR2 SYGVKD. The CDR3 sequence: CAITNDRVYNSPLHF. DNA of the CDR3: TGTGCCATCACCAACGACAGGGTCTATAATTCACCCCTCCACTTT.

The rearrangement uses TRBV6-2 or TRBV6-3 and TRBJ2-1; TRBD2 agrees at 7 bases. V shed 2 bases and J 7 bases; nucleotides not matched to a gene: 8. Germline CDR1 reads MNHEY; CDR2 reads SVGEGT. The CDR3 consists of 15 residues. The CDR3 nucleotides read TGTGCCAGCAGTTACGTGGCTAGCGGAGGGAATGAGCAGTTCTTC. It translates to CASSYVASGGNEQFF.

The rearrangement uses TRBV9 and TRBJ2-1, with 7 bases lining up with TRBD2. Germline values: CDR1 SGDLS, CDR2 YYNGEE. With 0 bases clipped from V and 4 bases from J, the junction kept 7 bases outside the gene matches. The CDR3 sequence is 16 residues long. CDR3 nucleotides: TGTGCCAGCAGCGTAGCGTCACTAGCGTTGTACAATGAGCAGTTCTTC. It translates to CASSVASLALYNEQFF. Based on the CDR3 plus reference TRBV9 and TRBJ2-1, the full variable domain is DSGVTQTPKHLITATGQRVTLRCSPRSGDLSVYWYQQSLDQGLQFLIQYYNGEERAKGNILERFSAQQFPDLHSELNLSSLELGDSALYFCASSVASLALYNEQFFGPGTRLTVL.

The chain uses TRBV6-4 and TRBJ1-4; 10 bases match TRBD1. J was trimmed by 8 bases and V by 11 bases; bases with no gene match: 14. Germline CDR1 MRHNA, CDR2 SNTAGT. The CDR3 runs to 15 residues. CDR3 bases: TGTGCCCGCCGGGACAGGGGACATTACGGCGAAAAACTGTTTTTT. It specifies CARRDRGHYGEKLFF.

This clone has just a few counts. V is TRBV7-2 and J is TRBJ1-2; weak D call: TRBD1 (5 bases). The CDR3 sequence is 15 residues long. Germline CDR1 reads SGHTA; CDR2 reads FQGNSA. V was shortened by 1 base and J by 1 base, with 10 bases between the two germline ends. For the CDR3, the DNA is TGTGCCAGCAGCTTAGACAGGTTCTTTAACTATGGCTACACCTTC. Translation gives CASSLDRFFNYGYTF.

This clone came up once. The CDR3 sequence is CASSMGQGDGYTF. CDR3 sequence (DNA): TGTGCCAGCAGTATGGGACAGGGAGATGGCTACACCTTC. This chain connects TRBV12-3 or TRBV12-4 to TRBJ1-2, with 9 bases aligning to TRBD1. CDR3 length: 13 residues. With V trimmed by 5 bases and J by 6 bases, 4 bases remained unmatched.

CDR3 nucleotide sequence: TGTGCCAGCAGTGAACTCGGGACAGTGAATCAGCCCCAGCATTTT. It encodes CASSELGTVNQPQHF. The genes are TRBV6-1 and TRBJ1-5; 7 bases fit TRBD1. The length of the CDR3 is 15 residues. The germline V gene has CDR1 MNHNS and CDR2 SASEGT. Losses at the gene ends were 2 bases for V and 4 bases for J; bases not matched to a gene: 5.

The CDR3 protein is CASSPGTGSPYNQPQHF. CDR3 coding DNA: TGTGCCAGCTCACCGGGGACAGGGTCCCCTTATAATCAGCCCCAGCATTTT. This sequence joins TRBV18 and TRBJ1-5, with 9 bases lining up with TRBD1. The germline CDR1 and CDR2 sequences are KGHSH and LQKENI. The CDR3 contains 17 residues. V shed 3 bases and J 4 bases; nucleotides not matched to a gene: 10. Full variable domain (outside the CDR3, taken from reference TRBV18 and TRBJ1-5): NAGVMQNPRHLVRRRGQEARLRCSPMKGHSHVYWYRQLPEEGLKFMVYLQKENIIDESGMPKERFSAEFPKEGPSILRIQQVVRGDSAAYFCASSPGTGSPYNQPQHFGDGTRLSIL.

This chain joins TRBV7-2 and TRBJ1-1, with 7 bases that match TRBD1. Germline assignment: CDR1 SGHTA and CDR2 FQGNSA. The CDR3 is 13 residues long. After removal of 9 bases from V and 3 bases from J, the junction contained 7 bases not matched to a gene. The CDR3 reads CASRVQGDTEAFF. DNA for the CDR3: TGTGCCAGTAGGGTTCAGGGGGACACTGAAGCTTTCTTT. Drawing the rest from reference TRBV7-2 and TRBJ1-1, the complete variable domain is GAGVSQSPSNKVTEKGKDVELRCDPISGHTALYWYRQSLGQGLEFLIYFQGNSAPDKSGLPSDRFSAERTGGSVSTLTIQRTQQEDSAVYLCASRVQGDTEAFFGQGTRLTVV.

This sequence joins TRBV5-4 and TRBJ2-5; D may be TRBD1 (6 bases). V was cut by 4 bases and J by 5 bases, with 15 bases left in between. Looked up from germline, CDR1 is SGHNT and CDR2 is YYREEE (reference sequence). This CDR3 is built from 14 residues. Here the CDR3 reads CASSRPARGETQYF. CDR3 nucleotides: TGTGCCAGCAGCAGACCCGCGAGGGGGGAGACCCAGTACTTC.

The V gene is TRBV29-1, the J gene TRBJ1-1; maybe TRBD1 (6 bases). The germline V and J ends were trimmed by 7 bases and 2 bases, with 8 bases remaining between them. The CDR3 is made up of 11 amino acids. CDR1 and CDR2 from the germline V gene are SQVTM and ANQGSEA. This CDR3 is CSGGHNTEAFF. Written as DNA, the CDR3 is TGCAGCGGGGGACATAACACTGAAGCTTTCTTT.

V usage is TRBV5-6 and J usage is TRBJ2-1; D is perhaps TRBD1 (5 bases). The germline gives CDR1 SGHDT, CDR2 YYEEEE. The CDR3 contains 15 residues. V dropped 5 bases and J dropped 8 bases, with 20 bases sitting between them. The CDR3 sequence is CASRTVTSPMDEQFF. In nucleotides, the CDR3 is TGTGCCAGCAGGACAGTCACTTCCCCTATGGATGAGCAGTTCTTC.

This clone was seen only once. V and J are TRBV28 and TRBJ1-1; TRBD1 matches 8 bases. V dropped 1 base and J dropped 4; count of bases not matched to a gene: 8. This CDR3 spans 16 amino acids. The germline CDR1 and CDR2 sequences are MDHEN and SYDVKM. The CDR3 loop reads CASSLLSGQARTEAFF. CDR3 in DNA: TGTGCCAGCAGTTTATTGTCGGGACAGGCACGCACTGAAGCTTTCTTT.

The chain is built from TRBV4-3 and TRBJ1-4; D may be TRBD1 (5 bases). The germline gives CDR1 LGHNA, CDR2 YSLEER. Trimming took off 3 bases at V and 0 bases at J, with 14 bases between the two ends. The CDR3 has 17 residues. Here the CDR3 reads CASSQQQDSATNEKLFF. CDR3 sequence (DNA): TGCGCCAGCAGCCAGCAACAAGACAGTGCAACTAATGAAAAACTGTTTTTT.

The CDR3 sequence is CASSWVRGQETQYF. The DNA of the CDR3 is TGTGCCAGCAGTTGGGTACGGGGACAAGAGACCCAGTACTTC. V gene TRBV6-5 combines with J gene TRBJ2-5, with a tentative D call TRBD2 (5 bases). The CDR3 spans 14 residues. Trimming removed 4 bases from V and 2 bases from J, with 11 bases in between. Germline loops: CDR1 MNHEY, CDR2 SVGAGI.

The chain couples TRBV10-3 to TRBJ2-7; D may be TRBD1 (6 bases). The V gene's germline CDR1 is ENHRY and CDR2 SYGVKD. V lost 4 bases, J lost 6 bases, and 10 bases lay in between. The CDR3 contains 12 residues. CDR3: CAISGQGREQYF. In DNA form, the CDR3 reads TGTGCCATCAGTGGGCAGGGGCGCGAGCAGTACTTC.